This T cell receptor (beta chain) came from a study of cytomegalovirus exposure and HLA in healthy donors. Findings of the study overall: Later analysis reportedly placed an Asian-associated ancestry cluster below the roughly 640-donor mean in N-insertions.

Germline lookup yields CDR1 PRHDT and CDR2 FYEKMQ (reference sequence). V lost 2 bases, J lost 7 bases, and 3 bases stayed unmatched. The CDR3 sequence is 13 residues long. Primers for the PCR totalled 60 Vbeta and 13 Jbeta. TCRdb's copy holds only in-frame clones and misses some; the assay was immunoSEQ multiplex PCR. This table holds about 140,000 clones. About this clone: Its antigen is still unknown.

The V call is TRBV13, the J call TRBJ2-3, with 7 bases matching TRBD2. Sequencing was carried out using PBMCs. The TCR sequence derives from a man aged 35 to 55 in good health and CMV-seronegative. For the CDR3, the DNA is TGTGCCAGCAGCTTAAGGGGACTAAATACGCAGTATTTT. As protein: CASSLRGLNTQYF.